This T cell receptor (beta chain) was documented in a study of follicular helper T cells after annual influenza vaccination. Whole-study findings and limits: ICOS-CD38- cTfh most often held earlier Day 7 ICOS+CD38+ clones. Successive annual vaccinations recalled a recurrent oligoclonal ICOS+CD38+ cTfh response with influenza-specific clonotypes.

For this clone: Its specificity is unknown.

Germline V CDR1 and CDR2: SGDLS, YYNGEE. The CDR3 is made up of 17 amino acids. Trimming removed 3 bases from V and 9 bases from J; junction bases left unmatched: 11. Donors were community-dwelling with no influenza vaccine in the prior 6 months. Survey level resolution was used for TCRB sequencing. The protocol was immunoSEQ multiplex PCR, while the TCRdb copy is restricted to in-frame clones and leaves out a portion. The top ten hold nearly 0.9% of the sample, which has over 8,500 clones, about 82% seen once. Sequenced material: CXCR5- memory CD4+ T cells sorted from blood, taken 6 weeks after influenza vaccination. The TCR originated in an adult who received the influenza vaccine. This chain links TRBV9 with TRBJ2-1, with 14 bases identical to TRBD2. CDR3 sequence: CASSARLAGGPGSEQFF. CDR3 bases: TGTGCCAGCAGCGCGCGACTAGCGGGGGGGCCTGGGAGTGAGCAGTTCTTC.